This TCR beta chain is from a study of CD8 T cells in ankylosing spondylitis. There are 14 residues in the CDR3. Germline lookup yields CDR1 LGHNA and CDR2 YNFKEQ. Trimming took 1 base from V and 0 from J, leaving 7 bases between them. Notes on the study in general: CD8+ by phenotype, disease-linked clones were relatively rare in peripheral blood. Eight or nine highly homologous variants formed a TCR beta motif that appeared characteristic of ankylosing spondylitis blood.

This clonotype was counted many times. The antigen remains undetermined. Making use of molecular barcodes, quantitative 5'-RACE generated TCR beta libraries. TCRdb fed the 5' RACE reads into MiXCR, producing one record per CDR3 protein. Of about 340,000 distinct CDR3 sequences detected, approximately 8.2% appear once; the ten largest clones hold approximately 15%. The sequencing input was blood, either unsorted or a sorted T cell fraction (not recorded which). The TCR comes from a male donor with ankylosing spondylitis. The V call is TRBV4-2, the J call TRBJ2-7; D is unresolved. CDR3 sequence reads: CASSQGVNSYEQYF. CDR3 bases: TGTGCCAGCAGCCAAGGGGTAAACTCCTACGAGCAGTACTTC.